Included here is one TCR beta chain sequence, with context. The data were taken from a study of cytomegalovirus exposure and HLA in healthy donors. PCR primers comprised 60 Vbeta and 13 Jbeta primers. TCRdb keeps only in-frame clones here, not all; method: immunoSEQ multiplex PCR. There are some 130,000 clones in the sample; approximately 61% occur only once, and 1.6% lies in the top ten. This sequence was found in a man aged 25 to 45 in good health and CMV-seropositive. The sample consisted of PBMCs.

CDR3 nucleotides: TGTGCCAGCAACCCAGGCTACTCTGGGGCCAACGTCCTGACTTTC. Amino acid sequence: CASNPGYSGANVLTF. The chain couples TRBV6-5 to TRBJ2-6; D gene ambiguous. This CDR3 contains 15 residues. Germline CDR1 is MNHEY and CDR2 is SVGAGI. Trimming removed 7 bases at V and 0 bases at J, with 10 bases between.